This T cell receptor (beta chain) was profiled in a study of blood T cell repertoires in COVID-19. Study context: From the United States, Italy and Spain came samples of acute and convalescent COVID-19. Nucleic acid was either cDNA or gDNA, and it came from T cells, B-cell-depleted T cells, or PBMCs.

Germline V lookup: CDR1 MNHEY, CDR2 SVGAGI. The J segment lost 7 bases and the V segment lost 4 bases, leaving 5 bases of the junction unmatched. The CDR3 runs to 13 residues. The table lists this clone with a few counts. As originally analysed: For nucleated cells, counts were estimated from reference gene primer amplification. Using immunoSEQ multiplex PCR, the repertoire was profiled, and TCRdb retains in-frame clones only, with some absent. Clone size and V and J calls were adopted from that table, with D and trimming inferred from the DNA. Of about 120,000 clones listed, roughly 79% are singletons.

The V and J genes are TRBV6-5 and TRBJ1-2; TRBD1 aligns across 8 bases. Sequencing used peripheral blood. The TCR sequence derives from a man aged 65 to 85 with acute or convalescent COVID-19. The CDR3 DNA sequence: TGTGCCAGCAGTTTAGGCAGGGGGCCTGGCTACACCTTC. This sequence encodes CASSLGRGPGYTF.